This TCR beta chain was retrieved from a study of blood T cell repertoires in COVID-19. Study at large: Researchers got acute and convalescent COVID-19 samples from the United States, Italy and Spain. T cells, B-cell-depleted T cells, or PBMCs supplied cDNA or gDNA.

The CDR3 is 14 amino acids. V was cut by 0 bases and J by 4 bases, with 8 bases left in between. Germline assignment: CDR1 SGDLS and CDR2 YYNGEE. Authors' analysis steps: Counts of nucleated cells, estimated from reference gene primer amplification, were obtained. Here immunoSEQ multiplex PCR was the method, and the copy in TCRdb shows in-frame clones only, minus some. V and J calls and clone size are those listed in that table; D and trimming were worked out from the DNA. Of about 110,000 clones detected, 70% to 85% appear once; the ten largest clones hold 14% to 15%. This sequence joins TRBV9 and TRBJ1-3; D remains unclear. Input material: peripheral blood. The clonotype comes from a woman in her fifties or sixties with acute or convalescent COVID-19. CDR3 nucleotide sequence: TGTGCCAGCAGCGTAGAACCCGGGGGAAACACCATATATTTT. Its translation: CASSVEPGGNTIYF.